This TCR beta chain was recorded in a study of shared clonotypes between healthy human individuals. In the study overall: CD8 memory received one plate per donor, CD8 naive two, CD4 memory three and CD4 naive three.

With respect to this clone: Its antigen is as yet unknown.

Measured with immunoSEQ multiplex PCR; TCRdb has only the in-frame clones, and not every one. In the table there are around 2.5 million clones, under 95% of which are singletons. Germline assignment: CDR1 SGHRS and CDR2 YFSETQ. The CDR3 is 16 residues long. Trimming took off 2 bases at V and 1 base at J, with 14 bases between the two ends. Findings and caveats of the study: Owing to a small donor count, the genetic and exposure-history diversity represented was limited. Non-shared clonotypes were found to have lower generation probabilities than the clonotypes that were shared by all four of the sorted-subset donors. Sharing across a handful of donors was seen in 4.5% to 6.5% of naive CD4 clonotypes.

The receptor was derived from a man aged 18 to 29 in good health. Some clones in this sample may be carry-over from other donors' samples. This rearrangement joins TRBV5-1 to TRBJ2-3; D is perhaps TRBD1 or TRBD2 (5 bases each). Sequenced material: naive CD4+ T cells from PBMCs. The subset is: CD45RA+ positively selected. CDR3: CASSFSSGPRTDTQYF. The DNA of the CDR3 is TGCGCCAGCAGCTTCTCATCGGGACCACGCACAGATACGCAGTATTTT.